The rows below give T cell receptor beta chains drawn from one sample of a study of a mutant IDH1 vaccine in newly diagnosed glioma. Generated by immunoSEQ multiplex PCR, the TCRdb table keeps only in-frame clones and is missing some. The top ten clones hold roughly 2.5% of a sample with about 59,000 clones, more than 85% of them seen once. The source material was PBMCs, sampled from a glioma patient treated with radiotherapy, temozolomide or both. The origin of the receptors is a man aged 45-65 years with glioma. The CDR3 runs from the conserved cysteine through the conserved F or W. The D gene is left open where the match is weak. The size entry is marked missing in some rows and otherwise reads once, few, many or a size class.

size	J	V	D	CDR3	DNA
.	TRBJ1-5	TRBV4-3	.	CASSQDWTLPQPQHF	TGCGCCAGCAGCCAAGATTGGACCCTCCCTCAGCCCCAGCATTTT
few	TRBJ2-3	TRBV4-3	.	CASSQDFVDTQYF	TGCGCCAGCAGCCAGGACTTCGTGGATACGCAGTATTTT
.	TRBJ1-1	TRBV29-1	.	CSVGGGVGTEAFF	TGCAGCGTTGGGGGCGGGGTGGGCACTGAAGCTTTCTTT
.	TRBJ1-2	TRBV28	TRBD1	CASSLEISGQALGDYGYTF	TGTGCCAGCAGTTTAGAGATCTCGGGACAGGCCCTAGGGGACTATGGCTACACCTTC
.	TRBJ1-1	TRBV18	.	CASSLQVNTEAFF	TGTGCCAGCTCTCTACAGGTGAACACTGAAGCTTTCTTT
.	TRBJ1-5	TRBV29-1	TRBD1	CSVRQGASNQPQHF	TGCAGCGTTAGACAGGGGGCGAGCAATCAGCCCCAGCATTTT
.	TRBJ2-1	TRBV11-1	TRBD2	CASSHLAGHMSYNEQFF	TGTGCCAGCAGCCACCTAGCGGGGCACATGTCCTACAATGAGCAGTTCTTC
.	TRBJ1-1	TRBV6-5	.	CASSYSGRGGGTEAFF	TGTGCCAGCAGTTACTCGGGCAGGGGAGGGGGTACTGAAGCTTTCTTT
.	TRBJ1-1	TRBV5-6	.	CASSWGSAEAFF	TGTGCCAGCAGCTGGGGATCCGCTGAAGCTTTCTTT
.	TRBJ1-6	TRBV7-2	.	CASSSTDRNPNSPLHF	TGTGCCAGCAGCTCTACAGACAGAAACCCTAATTCACCCCTCCACTTT
.	TRBJ2-2	TRBV5-1	.	CASSPDGSNTGELFF	TGCGCCAGCAGCCCGGACGGTTCGAACACCGGGGAGCTGTTTTTT
.	TRBJ2-1	TRBV19	TRBD2	CASTPAGGLVNEQFF	TGTGCCAGTACCCCAGCGGGGGGGCTGGTCAATGAGCAGTTCTTC
.	TRBJ1-2	TRBV28	TRBD1	CASSRTGNYGYTF	TGTGCCAGCAGTCGGACAGGCAACTATGGCTACACCTTC
.	TRBJ1-1	TRBV4-1	.	CASRDRDTEAFF	TGCGCCAGCAGAGACAGAGACACTGAAGCTTTCTTT
.	TRBJ2-7	TRBV5-6	.	CASSLGGGGVFHEQYF	TGTGCCAGCAGCTTGGGCGGAGGGGGCGTCTTCCACGAGCAGTACTTC
.	TRBJ2-2	TRBV9	.	CASSVRGEELFF	TGTGCCAGCAGCGTTAGGGGGGAAGAGCTGTTTTTT
.	TRBJ1-1	TRBV27	.	CASSVQGYTEAFF	TGTGCCAGCAGTGTGCAGGGCTACACTGAAGCTTTCTTT
once	TRBJ1-1	TRBV27	.	CASSSPDSKSEAFF	TGTGCCAGCAGTTCCCCAGACAGTAAATCTGAAGCTTTCTTT
.	TRBJ2-3	TRBV6-4	.	CASSVRGTSTDTQYF	TGTGCCAGCAGTGTTCGGGGCACTAGCACAGATACGCAGTATTTT
once	TRBJ2-4	TRBV9	TRBD1	CASSVAGTGVNIQYF	TGTGCCAGCAGCGTAGCCGGGACAGGGGTAAACATTCAGTACTTC
.	TRBJ1-1	TRBV5-1	.	CASSLAVGDTEAFF	TGCGCCAGCAGCTTGGCCGTAGGGGACACTGAAGCTTTCTTT
.	TRBJ1-2	TRBV19	.	CASSPRVLLWGYTF	TGTGCCAGTAGTCCCCGGGTTTTGCTATGGGGCTACACCTTC
.	TRBJ2-3	TRBV30	.	CAWSVLQTTDTQYF	TGTGCCTGGAGTGTACTACAGACCACAGATACGCAGTATTTT
.	TRBJ1-2	TRBV18	TRBD1	CASSPGQGMYGYTF	TGTGCCAGCTCACCCGGACAGGGAATGTATGGCTACACCTTC